This T cell receptor (beta chain) was identified during a study of T cell changes during pregnancy in multiple sclerosis. The assay was immunoSEQ multiplex PCR, and TCRdb's table has in-frame clones only and misses some. Of tens of thousands of clones listed, approximately 95% are singletons. There are 14 residues in the CDR3. The germline V and J ends were trimmed by 5 bases and 4 bases, with 15 bases remaining between them. The germline CDR1 and CDR2 sequences are SGHDN and FVKESK. V gene TRBV14 combines with J gene TRBJ2-7; D uncertain. Source: CD4+ T cells from peripheral blood mononuclear cells, taken after pregnancy. The sequence was collected from a female donor with multiple sclerosis, enrolled in a pregnancy study. DNA of the CDR3: TGTGCCAGCAGCGTCAGAATTCCCCCGTACGAGCAGTACTTC. This encodes CASSVRIPPYEQYF.